This note documents a single TCR beta chain sequence. No antigen is known for it. Per-nucleotide qualities are absent, and no much larger clonotype sits a single base away. This record belongs to a study of the immune and genomic landscape of osteosarcoma (dated by TCRdb to between 2020 and 2021). Broadly, across the study: The overall cohort included a few dozen pediatric and adult patients with high-grade osteosarcoma, and the median age at diagnosis was roughly 25 years (range about 5-90). The cohort was enriched for poor-risk disease, as unfavorable pathologic response to standard therapy was shown in about 73% of the cohort and roughly 70% of the cohort were deceased. In the overall cohort, roughly 60% of patients were male, and localized disease at diagnosis was presented by roughly 80% of patients. The study profiled osteosarcoma specimens with whole genome, RNA and T-cell receptor sequencing plus immunohistochemistry and reverse phase protein arrays to define immunogenic potential. To characterize the osteosarcoma immunogenomic landscape, TCR sequencing results were integrated with transcriptome, protein array and immunostaining data. The goal of the study was to explain why immune checkpoint inhibitors have shown limited clinical activity in osteosarcoma. A couple of samples from the same tumor site were contributed by each of three patients. The study at large found these results: Productive TCR clonality was found to be low overall, with an average of 0.09 and a maximum of 0.3, which suggested limited T-cell clonal expansion. TCR productive clonality was higher in the immune-hot C3 cluster than the cold C1 cluster but still low overall. About five cases had a single hyperexpanded clone dominating the repertoire, and all had fewer than 100 T-cell clonotypes. Clonality benchmarks were derived from external normal skin and healthy peripheral blood data rather than from matched normal tissue. Along with the frozen tumor specimens, matched blood was collected from just two patients. Sample size was not determined by any statistical method, because osteosarcoma is rare and all possible samples were collected.

The tumors sampled were post-treatment primary, local recurrence and metastasis specimens taken from patients with a poor prognosis. The CDR3 contains 15 residues, cysteine and phenylalanine counted. Kept here is only the CDR3 DNA, which spans 45 bases and is read in frame from base 1. The germline V gene encodes CDR1 ENHRY and CDR2 SYGVKD. V loses 3 bases at its end and J loses 7 bases; junction bases beyond the gene matches: 4. TCR beta chain CDR3 regions were immunosequenced using the ImmunoSEQ Assay (Adaptive Biotechnologies). Regarding the original processing steps: The ImmunoSEQ Analyzer platform was used to export TCRB rearrangements, read counts, read proportions and gene usage. T-cell clonality was calculated on productive rearrangements as 1 minus Pielou's evenness. In the clonal space homeostasis analysis, clonotypes were sorted into rare, small, medium, large or hyperexpanded (0.01 to 1 of the repertoire) bins. TCR productive clonality was compared across immune clusters C1, C2 and C3 using the Wilcoxon rank sum test. Not all clones reach the TCRdb copy of this immuneACCESS table, which keeps in-frame sequences only. Checked studies attribute under half of the gap to unresolved V genes and leave the rest unexplained. V and J calls and clone size follow that table, whereas D and trimming were derived from the DNA. The sample table records about 2,700 clones; 72% of these occur just once. The top ten constitute roughly 14% of the sample.

The sequenced sample was tumor tissue from a local recurrence in the femur. In the paper's terms, the cell subset or site label means: locally recurrent osteosarcoma tumor. The rearranged chain carries TRBV10-3 and TRBJ1-6, with TRBD1 matching 9 junction bases. The TCR originated in a man between 18 and 35 years old with osteosarcoma. The age is the age at diagnosis. The CDR3 reads as follows: CAISDDRGTNSPLHF. The DNA sequence is TGTGCCATCAGTGACGACAGGGGGACAAATTCACCCCTCCACTTT.